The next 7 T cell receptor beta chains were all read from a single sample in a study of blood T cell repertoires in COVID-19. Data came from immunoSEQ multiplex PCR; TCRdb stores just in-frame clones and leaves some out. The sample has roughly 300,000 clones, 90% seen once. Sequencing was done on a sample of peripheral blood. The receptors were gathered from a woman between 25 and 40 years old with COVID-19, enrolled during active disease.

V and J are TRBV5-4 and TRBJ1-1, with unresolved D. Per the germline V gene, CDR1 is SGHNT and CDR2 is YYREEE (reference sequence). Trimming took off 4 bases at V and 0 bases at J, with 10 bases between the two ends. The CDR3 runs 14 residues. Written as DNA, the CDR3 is TGTGCCAGCAGCCTCACCACACTGAACACTGAAGCTTTCTTT. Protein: CASSLTTLNTEAFF.

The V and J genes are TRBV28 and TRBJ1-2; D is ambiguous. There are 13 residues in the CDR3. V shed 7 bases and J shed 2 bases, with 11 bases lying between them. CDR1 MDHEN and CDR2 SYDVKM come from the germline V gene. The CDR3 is CASNTGGNYGYTF. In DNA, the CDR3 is TGTGCCAGCAACACTGGCGGGAACTATGGCTACACCTTC.

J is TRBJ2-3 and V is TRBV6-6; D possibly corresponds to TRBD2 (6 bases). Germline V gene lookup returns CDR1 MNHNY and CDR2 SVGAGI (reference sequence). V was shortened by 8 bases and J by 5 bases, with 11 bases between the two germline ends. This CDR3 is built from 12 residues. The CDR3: CASGRLVDTQYF. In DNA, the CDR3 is TGTGCCAGCGGGAGGTTGGTAGATACGCAGTATTTT.

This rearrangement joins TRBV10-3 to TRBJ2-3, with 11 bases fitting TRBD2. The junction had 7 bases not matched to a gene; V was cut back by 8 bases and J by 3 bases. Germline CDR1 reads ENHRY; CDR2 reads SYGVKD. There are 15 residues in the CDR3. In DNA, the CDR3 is TGTGCCATCGCCCTAACTAGCGGGAGAACAGATACGCAGTATTTT. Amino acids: CAIALTSGRTDTQYF.

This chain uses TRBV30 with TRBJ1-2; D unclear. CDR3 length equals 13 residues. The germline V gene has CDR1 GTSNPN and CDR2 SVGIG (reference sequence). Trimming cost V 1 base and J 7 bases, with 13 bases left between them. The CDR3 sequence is CAWSGRTFGGYTF. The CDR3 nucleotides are TGTGCCTGGAGTGGCAGGACTTTTGGTGGCTACACCTTC.

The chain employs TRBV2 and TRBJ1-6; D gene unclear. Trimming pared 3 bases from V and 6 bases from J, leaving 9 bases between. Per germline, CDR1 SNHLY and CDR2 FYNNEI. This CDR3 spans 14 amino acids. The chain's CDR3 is CASSEADLNSPLHF. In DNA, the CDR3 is TGTGCCAGCAGTGAGGCAGATCTTAATTCACCCCTCCACTTT.

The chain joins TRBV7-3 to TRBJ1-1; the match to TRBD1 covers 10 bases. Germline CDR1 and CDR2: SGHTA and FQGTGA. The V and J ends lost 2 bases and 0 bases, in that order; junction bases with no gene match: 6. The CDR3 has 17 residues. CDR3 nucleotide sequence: TGTGCCAGCAGCTTACGGGACAGGGGCGGTATGAACACTGAAGCTTTCTTT. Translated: CASSLRDRGGMNTEAFF.